The 14 T cell receptor beta chains below were found in one sample sequenced in a study of blood T cell repertoires in COVID-19. The table came from immunoSEQ multiplex PCR; TCRdb's copy has only in-frame clones and leaves some out. The table has 210,000 or so clones, approximately 78% seen once. The sample taken for sequencing was peripheral blood. The receptors were sampled from an elderly woman with active or convalescent COVID-19.

The V and J genes are TRBV29-1 and TRBJ1-1, with a weak D call TRBD1 (5 bases). Germline V gives CDR1 SQVTM, CDR2 ANQGSEA. The V end was cut by 3 bases, the J end by 4 bases, with 15 bases between. CDR3 length: 14 amino acids. The CDR3 DNA follows: TGCAGCGTTGACCAGGGTCTGGGCGTCACTGAAGCTTTCTTT. The encoded protein is CSVDQGLGVTEAFF.

V is TRBV29-1 and J is TRBJ1-5; 8 bases map to TRBD1. CDR1 and CDR2 from the germline V gene are SQVTM and ANQGSEA. Unmatched junction bases numbered 9, after V lost 4 bases and J lost 4 bases. This CDR3 is built from 15 residues. The CDR3 sequence is CSVVQGADANQPQHF. DNA of the CDR3: TGCAGCGTTGTGCAGGGGGCCGACGCAAATCAGCCCCAGCATTTT.

Here the CDR3 reads CASSPGRTQNYEQYF. In DNA, the CDR3 is TGTGCCAGCAGCCCGGGGAGGACCCAAAACTACGAGCAGTACTTC. The V call is TRBV7-8, the J call TRBJ2-7, with TRBD2 as a possible D gene (6 bases). This CDR3 has 15 residues. The germline CDR1 and CDR2 sequences are SGHVS and FQNEAQ. The V gene lost 5 bases and the J gene lost 3 bases, with 17 bases spanning the gap.

The chain carries TRBV12-3 or TRBV12-4 and TRBJ2-1; D might be TRBD1 (6 bases). The CDR3 runs to 13 residues. The V end was cut by 1 base, the J end by 12 bases, with 13 bases between. The CDR3 loop is CASSLGGRGAQFF. Here the CDR3 DNA reads TGTGCCAGCAGTTTAGGGGGGCGAGGTGCGCAGTTCTTC.

The J gene is TRBJ1-3, the V gene TRBV9; D is undetermined. This CDR3 region has 15 residues. Trimming pared 1 base from V and 0 bases from J, leaving 8 bases between. Looked up from germline, CDR1 is SGDLS and CDR2 is YYNGEE. The CDR3, as DNA: TGTGCCAGCAGCGTATACATGTCCTCTGGAAACACCATATATTTT. Its translation is CASSVYMSSGNTIYF.

This chain uses TRBV5-6 with TRBJ2-2; TRBD1 matches at 7 bases. The CDR3 contains 13 residues. V was pared by 4 bases and J by 6 bases, with 3 bases of the junction left unmatched. Germline V gene data show CDR1 as SGHDT and CDR2 as YYEEEE. CDR3 loop: CASSRQGAGELFF. CDR3 in DNA: TGTGCCAGCAGCAGACAGGGTGCCGGGGAGCTGTTTTTT.

The chain has TRBV4-3 and TRBJ1-3, with D tentatively TRBD1 (6 bases). Germline-derived CDR1 and CDR2 are LGHNA and YSLEER. V dropped 0 bases and J dropped 7 bases, with 19 bases sitting between them. CDR3 length: 17 amino acids. CDR3 residues: CASSQDRTATAWNTIYF. The CDR3 DNA is TGCGCCAGCAGCCAAGATAGGACAGCGACAGCTTGGAACACCATATATTTT.

The gene calls are TRBV5-1 and TRBJ2-3, with unresolved D. CDR3 length: 13 residues. V was clipped by 4 bases and J by 2 bases, with 8 bases between them. The germline CDR1 and CDR2 sequences are SGHRS and YFSETQ. The CDR3 DNA is TGCGCCAGCAGCCAGAAAACCACAGATACGCAGTATTTT. Translating it yields CASSQKTTDTQYF.

In its sample, this clone was seen a few times. The gene calls are TRBV18 and TRBJ2-2; tentative D call: TRBD2 (7 bases). Between the trimmed V and J ends, which lost 6 bases and 1 base, there was a span of 12 bases. This CDR3 contains 15 residues. CDR1 and CDR2 (germline): KGHSH, LQKENI. The CDR3 DNA is TGTGCCAGCTCCGCGGGGGCCAGGAACACCGGGGAGCTGTTTTTT. The encoded protein is CASSAGARNTGELFF.

The V call is TRBV5-1, the J call TRBJ2-5; D is unclear. The germline CDR1 and CDR2 sequences are SGHRS and YFSETQ. V lost 1 base, J lost 5 bases, and 12 bases lay in between. The length of the CDR3 is 14 residues. In nucleotides, the CDR3 is TGCGCCAGCAGCTTGACTCCGTGGTCCGAGACCCAGTACTTC. This codes for CASSLTPWSETQYF.

The chain joins TRBV13 to TRBJ1-4; D is unclear. Germline V gene lookup returns CDR1 PRHDT and CDR2 FYEKMQ (reference sequence). The CDR3 contains 14 residues. V lost 6 bases to trimming and J lost 4 bases, with 12 bases between them. As DNA, the CDR3 is TGTGCCAGCAGTAAGGAACAGATTAATGAAAAACTGTTTTTT. This codes for CASSKEQINEKLFF.

The chain uses TRBV18 and TRBJ1-2; the D gene is possibly TRBD1 (5 bases). The CDR3 is 14 residues long. Germline lookup yields CDR1 KGHSH and CDR2 LQKENI. V was pared by 1 base and J by 1 base, with 7 bases between. The CDR3 nucleotides read TGTGCCAGCTCACCACAGGGGCGTAACTATGGCTACACCTTC. Its protein product is CASSPQGRNYGYTF.

DNA of the CDR3: TGTGCCAGCTCACCACTTAATAATGAGGGTTCTATCTATGGCTACACCTTC. This codes for CASSPLNNEGSIYGYTF. This chain joins TRBV18 and TRBJ1-2; D unresolved. CDR3 length equals 17 residues. In germline, CDR1 is KGHSH, CDR2 LQKENI. Trimming left V 1 base short and J 4 bases short, with 19 bases between.

CDR3 DNA: TGTGCCAGCAGCTTTGACTCGGCTGAAGCTTTCTTT. The encoded protein is CASSFDSAEAFF. The chain couples TRBV7-3 to TRBJ1-1; the D is unclear. This CDR3 has 12 amino acids. Trimming left V 3 bases short and J 6 bases short, with 8 bases between. CDR1 and CDR2 (germline): SGHTA, FQGTGA.